This T cell receptor beta chain stems from a study of T cell repertoires in cytomegalovirus infection. Across the whole study: Through public TCR beta signatures, both CMV infection and matching HLA type were indicated.

TCRdb ran MiXCR on the reads and lists one entry per CDR3 protein. The sample holds 900,000 to 950,000 distinct CDR3 sequences, around 29% seen once. Study outcomes and limitations: The ex vivo response was dominated by HLA-C-restricted CMV-specific TCR beta clonotypes. Individuals carrying CMV plus the relevant HLA were identified by cumulative frequency of public TCR beta families.

In the case of this clonotype: What it recognizes is unknown.

CDR1 and CDR2 (germline): LGHNA, YSLEER. V was pared by 1 base and J by 0 bases, with 5 bases of the junction left unmatched. The length of the CDR3 is 18 residues. Here the sequenced sample was cultured CD8+ T cells from PBMCs, taken from culture after CMV antigen stimulation. The TCR comes from a human donor in good health (CMV status not recorded). Some clones in this sample may be carry-over from other donors' samples. The V and J genes are TRBV4-3 and TRBJ2-3, with 12 bases that match TRBD2. CDR3 loop: CASSQVTSGGQSTDTQYF. In DNA, the CDR3 is TGCGCCAGCAGCCAAGTGACTAGCGGGGGACAAAGCACAGATACGCAGTATTTT.